One T cell receptor beta chain is described in this entry. Data came from immunoSEQ multiplex PCR; TCRdb stores just in-frame clones and leaves some out. The sample carries 200,000 or so clones, around nine tenths recorded once. The data originate from a study of cytomegalovirus exposure and HLA in healthy donors. Study-wide context: The same platform was used for the 120 validation repertoires and the roughly 680 first-cohort repertoires, a later analysis reported.

This CDR3 spans 11 amino acids. The V gene's germline CDR1 is MNHNY and CDR2 SVGAGI (reference sequence). V shed 5 bases and J shed 3 bases, with 5 bases lying between them. This clonotype was sampled from a woman between 18 and 29 years old in good health and CMV-seropositive. Sequenced sample: PBMCs. The chain uses TRBV6-6 and TRBJ2-7, with unresolved D. As DNA, the CDR3 is TGTGCCAGCAGTCCGAGCTACGAGCAGTACTTC. It translates to CASSPSYEQYF.